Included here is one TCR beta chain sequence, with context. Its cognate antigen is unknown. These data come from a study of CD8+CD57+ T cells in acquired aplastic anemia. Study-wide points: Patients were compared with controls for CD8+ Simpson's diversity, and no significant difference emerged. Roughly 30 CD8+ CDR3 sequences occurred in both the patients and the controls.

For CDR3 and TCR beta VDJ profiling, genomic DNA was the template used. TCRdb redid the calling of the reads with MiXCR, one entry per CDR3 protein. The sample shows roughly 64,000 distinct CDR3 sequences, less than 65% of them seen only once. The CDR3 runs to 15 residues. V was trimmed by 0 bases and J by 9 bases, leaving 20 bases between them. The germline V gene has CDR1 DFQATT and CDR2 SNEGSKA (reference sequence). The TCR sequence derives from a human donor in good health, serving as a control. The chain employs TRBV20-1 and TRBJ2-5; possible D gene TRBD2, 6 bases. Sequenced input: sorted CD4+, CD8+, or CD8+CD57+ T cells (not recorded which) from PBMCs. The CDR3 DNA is TGCAGTGCTAGAGAGGGATTAGCGGAAGGGGAGGCCCAGTACTTC. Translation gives CSAREGLAEGEAQYF.